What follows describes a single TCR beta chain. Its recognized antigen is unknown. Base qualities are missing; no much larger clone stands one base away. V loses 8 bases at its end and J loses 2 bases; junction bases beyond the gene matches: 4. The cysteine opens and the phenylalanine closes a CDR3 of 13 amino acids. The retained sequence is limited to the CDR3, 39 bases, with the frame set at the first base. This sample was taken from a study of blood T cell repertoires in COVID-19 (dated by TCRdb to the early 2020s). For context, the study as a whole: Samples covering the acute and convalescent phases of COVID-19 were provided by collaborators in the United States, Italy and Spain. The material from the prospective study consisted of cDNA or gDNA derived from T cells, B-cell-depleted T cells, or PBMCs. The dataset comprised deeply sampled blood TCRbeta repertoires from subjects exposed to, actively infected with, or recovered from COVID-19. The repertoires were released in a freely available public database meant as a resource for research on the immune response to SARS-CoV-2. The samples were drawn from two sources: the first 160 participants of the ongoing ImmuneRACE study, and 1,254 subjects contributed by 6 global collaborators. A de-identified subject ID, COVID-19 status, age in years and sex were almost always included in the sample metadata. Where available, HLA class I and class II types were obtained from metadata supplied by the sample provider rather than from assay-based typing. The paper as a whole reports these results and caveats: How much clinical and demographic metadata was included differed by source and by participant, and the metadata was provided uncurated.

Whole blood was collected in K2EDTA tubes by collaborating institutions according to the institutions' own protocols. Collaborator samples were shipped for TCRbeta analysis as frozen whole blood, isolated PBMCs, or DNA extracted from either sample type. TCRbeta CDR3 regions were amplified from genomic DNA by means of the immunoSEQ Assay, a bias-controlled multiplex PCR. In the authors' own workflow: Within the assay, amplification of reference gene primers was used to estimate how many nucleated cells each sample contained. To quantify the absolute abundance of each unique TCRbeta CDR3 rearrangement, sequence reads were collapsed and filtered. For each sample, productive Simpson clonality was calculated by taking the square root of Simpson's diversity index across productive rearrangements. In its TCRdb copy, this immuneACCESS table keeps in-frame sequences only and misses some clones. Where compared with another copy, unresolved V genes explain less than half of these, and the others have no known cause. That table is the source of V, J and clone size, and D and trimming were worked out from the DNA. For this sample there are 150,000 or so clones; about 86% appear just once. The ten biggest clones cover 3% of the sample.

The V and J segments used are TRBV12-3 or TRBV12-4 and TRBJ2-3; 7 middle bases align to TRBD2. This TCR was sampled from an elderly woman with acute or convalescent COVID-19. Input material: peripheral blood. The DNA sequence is TGTGCCAGCCGGACTAGTAACACAGATACGCAGTATTTT. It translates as CASRTSNTDTQYF.